The T cell receptor (beta chain) described here comes from a study of Ad26.COV2.S vaccination and SARS-CoV-2 variants. Across the study: It was the COV1001 Ad26.COV2.S trial arm that included the donor.

Treatment denoted: around 19 received Ad26.COV2.S at low or high dose, single or two shots; about 5 received placebo; per-sample allocation not given. Specimen acquisition occurred on day 63 following the initial vaccine or placebo injection. Points from the study as a whole: Relative to placebo recipients, vaccine recipients exhibited elevated spike-specific TCR breadth.

This CDR3 comprises 13 residues. With 2 bases removed from V and 1 base from J, the gap between germline ends came to 6 bases. Germline CDR1 SGHTA, CDR2 FQGNSA. Of note for this clone: The antigen remains undetermined.

The assay was immunoSEQ multiplex PCR, and TCRdb's table has in-frame clones only and misses some. The table records 350,000 to 500,000 clones, roughly 89% of them present only once. This clonotype originated in a person aged 18-60 years who received the Ad26.COV2.S COVID-19 vaccine or a placebo. The specimen comprised peripheral blood, sampled in a trial of Ad26.COV2.S vaccine versus placebo. This rearrangement joins TRBV7-2 to TRBJ2-7, with D unclear. For the CDR3, the DNA is TGTGCCAGCAGCTTACCAGATTCCTACGAGCAGTACTTC. Residues: CASSLPDSYEQYF.